The entry below gives a single T cell receptor beta chain sequence along with its context. Its binding antigen is unknown. No much larger clone exists at a distance of one base, and base qualities are not known. This sample was taken from a study of T cells after yellow fever vaccination (dated by TCRdb to between 2018 and 2021). About the study as a whole: The SMART-Seq v4 Ultra Low Input RNA kit was used to prepare libraries from fractions with low cell numbers. Blood was collected at multiple timepoints before and after primary and secondary immunization, and bulk PBMC replicates and cell subsets were isolated. Two healthy male donors made up the cohort, one aged 18 to 29 years and the other aged 30 to 40 years. To track T-cell clones before and after primary and booster YFV17D yellow fever vaccination, bulk TCR alpha and beta repertoires were sequenced longitudinally.

TCR cDNA was synthesized by 5'RACE template switching, which introduced a universal primer site and unique molecular identifiers. Priming for cDNA synthesis came from both the TCR alpha and TCR beta constant segments. Two PCR steps were used to amplify libraries, with sample barcodes and sequencing adapters being added in the second step. Sequencing of libraries was done on Illumina HiSeq 2500 (2x100 bp) or NovaSeq (2x150 bp). In the paper's pipeline: Reads were demultiplexed and collapsed into UMI consensus sequences with MIGEC, and V(D)J alignment was performed with MiXCR. Vaccine-responding clonotypes were identified with edgeR using replicate PBMC samples, with FDR below 0.01 and a log2 fold change above 5 up to day 15 being required. Each bulk clonotype was labeled CD4 or CD8 based on which sequenced repertoire, CD4 or CD8, contained the clonotype at higher abundance. TCRdb reworked the public reads: Q25 trimming with fastp, MiXCR clone assembly, productive beta chains retained. Here each entry gathers all rows of one CDR3 protein and keeps the most common genes and DNA. These V and J calls are TCRdb output, not the study's own analysis. In this sample the table shows around 310,000 distinct CDR3 sequences, 8.7% of which occur a single time. Of the sample, approximately 19% falls within the top ten clones.

What the treatment or condition label conveys for this sample: live attenuated yellow fever vaccine strain. At every blood-draw timepoint, two biological replicates of bulk PBMCs were collected. A standard Ficoll-Paque protocol was used to isolate PBMCs from peripheral blood. TriZol was used to extract RNA from bulk PBMCs, CD4 and CD8 fractions, and dextramer-positive and dextramer-negative fractions. The paper's findings and limits, for the study overall: Most clones expanded after primary vaccination (96% of CD4 and approximately 90% of CD8) were re-detected after the booster, suggesting that broad memory maintenance occurred. Computational filtering was required because FACS-sorted repertoires could contain abundant contaminating clonotypes from the bulk population. A small fraction of clonotypes showed up in both the CD4 and CD8 compartments, probably as a result of convergent recombination. Only a couple of donors were included in the study, so the extent to which the findings can be generalized is limited. The secondary T-cell response was weaker than the primary response but faster, peaking on day 5 instead of day 15.

This clonotype was obtained from a man aged 18 to 30 who received the YFV17D yellow fever vaccine. This sample comprised PBMCs, obtained on the day of the first yellow fever vaccination.

The nucleotide sequence reads TGTGCCAGCAGTTACCCAGCTGATCTTCCCGGGGAGCTGTTTTTT. The translation is CASSYPADLPGELFF. The chain uses TRBV6-2 or TRBV6-3 and TRBJ2-2; too little of a D gene remains to name it. V is pared back by 2 bases and J by 6 bases, with 13 bases lying between the germline termini. From its cysteine to its phenylalanine, the CDR3 spans 15 amino acids. Only the CDR3 region is kept as DNA, spanning 45 bases read in frame from base 1. As encoded in the germline V gene, CDR1 is MNHEY while CDR2 is SVGEGT.